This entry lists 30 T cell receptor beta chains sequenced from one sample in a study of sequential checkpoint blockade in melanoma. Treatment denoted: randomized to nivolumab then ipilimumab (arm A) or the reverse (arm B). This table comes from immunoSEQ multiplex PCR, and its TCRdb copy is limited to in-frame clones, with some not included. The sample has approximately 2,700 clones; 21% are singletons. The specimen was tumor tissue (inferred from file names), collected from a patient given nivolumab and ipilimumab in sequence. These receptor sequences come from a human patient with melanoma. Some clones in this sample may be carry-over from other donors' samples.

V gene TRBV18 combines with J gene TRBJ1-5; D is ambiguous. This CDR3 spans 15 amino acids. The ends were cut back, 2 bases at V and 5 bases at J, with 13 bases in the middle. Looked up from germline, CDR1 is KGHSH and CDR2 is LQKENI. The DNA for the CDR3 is TGTGCCAGCTCACCAGGGGTGGGTCAGGATCAGCCCCAGCATTTT. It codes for CASSPGVGQDQPQHF.

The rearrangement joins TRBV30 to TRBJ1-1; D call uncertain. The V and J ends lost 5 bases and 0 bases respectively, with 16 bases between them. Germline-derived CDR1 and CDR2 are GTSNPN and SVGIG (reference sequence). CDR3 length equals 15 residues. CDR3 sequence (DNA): TGTGCCTGGGGAGCAGATGCGGGAGTGAACACTGAAGCTTTCTTT. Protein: CAWGADAGVNTEAFF.

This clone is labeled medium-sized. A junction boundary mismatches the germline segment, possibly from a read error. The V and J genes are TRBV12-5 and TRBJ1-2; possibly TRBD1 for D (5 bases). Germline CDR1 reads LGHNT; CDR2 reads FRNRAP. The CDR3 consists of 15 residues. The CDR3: CASDTTGTETYGYTF. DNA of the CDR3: TGTGCCAGTGATACTACCGGGACCGAAACCTATGGCTACACCTTC.

The CDR3 region has the DNA TGCGCCAGCAGCTTGTACGGAGTCCAAGAGACCCAGTACTTC. This codes for CASSLYGVQETQYF. The chain employs TRBV5-1 and TRBJ2-5; no firm D call. Germline CDR1 and CDR2: SGHRS and YFSETQ. The CDR3 has 14 residues. V was pared by 1 base and J by 1 base, with 8 bases between.

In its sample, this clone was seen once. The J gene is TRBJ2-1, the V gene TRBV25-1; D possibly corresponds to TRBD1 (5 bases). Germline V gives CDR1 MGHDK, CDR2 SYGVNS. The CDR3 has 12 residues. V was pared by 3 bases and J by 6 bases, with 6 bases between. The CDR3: CASSDRVNEQFF. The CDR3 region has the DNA TGTGCCAGCAGTGACAGGGTCAATGAGCAGTTCTTC.

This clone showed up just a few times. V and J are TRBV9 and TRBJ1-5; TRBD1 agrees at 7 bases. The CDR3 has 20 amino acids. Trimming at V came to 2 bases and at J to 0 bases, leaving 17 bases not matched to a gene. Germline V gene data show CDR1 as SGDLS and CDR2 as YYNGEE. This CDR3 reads CASSVNQTGQGVSSNQPQHF. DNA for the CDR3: TGTGCCAGCAGCGTGAATCAGACAGGGCAGGGGGTAAGTAGCAATCAGCCCCAGCATTTT.

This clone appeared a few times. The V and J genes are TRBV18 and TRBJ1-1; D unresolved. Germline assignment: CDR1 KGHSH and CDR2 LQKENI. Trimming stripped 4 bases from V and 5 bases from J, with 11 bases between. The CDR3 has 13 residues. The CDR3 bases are TGTGCCAGCTCACAATGGGCGGGGACTGAAGCTTTCTTT. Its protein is CASSQWAGTEAFF. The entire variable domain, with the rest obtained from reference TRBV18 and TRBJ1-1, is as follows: NAGVMQNPRHLVRRRGQEARLRCSPMKGHSHVYWYRQLPEEGLKFMVYLQKENIIDESGMPKERFSAEFPKEGPSILRIQQVVRGDSAAYFCASSQWAGTEAFFGQGTRLTVV.

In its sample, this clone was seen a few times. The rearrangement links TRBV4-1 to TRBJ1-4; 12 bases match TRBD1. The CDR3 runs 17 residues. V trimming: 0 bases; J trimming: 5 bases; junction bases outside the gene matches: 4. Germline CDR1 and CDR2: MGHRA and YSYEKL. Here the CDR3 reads CASSQEGQGAWNEKLFF. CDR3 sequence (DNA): TGCGCCAGCAGCCAAGAGGGACAGGGGGCCTGGAATGAAAAACTGTTTTTT.

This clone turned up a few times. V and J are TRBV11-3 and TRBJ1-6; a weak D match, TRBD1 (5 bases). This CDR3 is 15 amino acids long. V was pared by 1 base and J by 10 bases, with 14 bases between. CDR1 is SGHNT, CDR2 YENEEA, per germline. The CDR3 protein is CASSLVRQGGSPLHF. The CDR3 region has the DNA TGTGCCAGCAGCTTAGTTCGGCAGGGAGGCTCACCCCTCCACTTT.

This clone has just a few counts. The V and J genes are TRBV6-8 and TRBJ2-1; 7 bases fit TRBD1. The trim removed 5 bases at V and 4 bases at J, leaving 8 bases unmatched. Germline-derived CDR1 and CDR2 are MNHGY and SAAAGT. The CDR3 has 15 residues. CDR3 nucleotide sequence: TGTGCCAGCAGTACGACCGGGACAGTTTACAATGAGCAGTTCTTC. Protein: CASSTTGTVYNEQFF.

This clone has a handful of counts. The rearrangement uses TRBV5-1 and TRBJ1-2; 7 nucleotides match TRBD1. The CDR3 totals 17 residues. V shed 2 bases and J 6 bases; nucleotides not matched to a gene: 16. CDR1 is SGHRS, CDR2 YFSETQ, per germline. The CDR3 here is CASSFGTTGKKADGYTF. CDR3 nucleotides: TGCGCCAGCAGCTTTGGAACGACAGGGAAGAAGGCGGATGGCTACACCTTC.

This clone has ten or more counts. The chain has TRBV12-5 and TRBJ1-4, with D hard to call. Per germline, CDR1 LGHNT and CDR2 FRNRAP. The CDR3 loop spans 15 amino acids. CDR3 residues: CASTPRAQFNEKLFF. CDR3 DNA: TGTGCCAGCACCCCTAGAGCGCAGTTTAATGAAAAACTGTTTTTT.

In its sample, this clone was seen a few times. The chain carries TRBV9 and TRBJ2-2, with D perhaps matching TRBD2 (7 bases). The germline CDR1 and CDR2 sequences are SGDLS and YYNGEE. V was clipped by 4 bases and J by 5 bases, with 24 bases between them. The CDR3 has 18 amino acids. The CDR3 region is CASSSRRMDGGLTGELFF. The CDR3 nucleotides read TGTGCCAGCAGCTCCCGACGAATGGACGGGGGGCTTACCGGGGAGCTGTTTTTT.

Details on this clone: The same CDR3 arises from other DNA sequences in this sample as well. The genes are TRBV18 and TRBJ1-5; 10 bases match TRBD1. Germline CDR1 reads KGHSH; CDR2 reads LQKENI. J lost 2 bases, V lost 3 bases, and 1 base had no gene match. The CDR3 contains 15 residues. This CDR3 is CASSPGTGGNQPQHF. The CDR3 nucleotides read TGTGCCAGCTCACCTGGGACAGGGGGCAATCAGCCCCAGCATTTT.

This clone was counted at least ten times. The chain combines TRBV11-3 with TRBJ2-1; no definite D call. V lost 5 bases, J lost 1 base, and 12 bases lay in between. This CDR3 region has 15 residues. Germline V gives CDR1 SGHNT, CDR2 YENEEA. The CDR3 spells CASSARVFSYNEQFF. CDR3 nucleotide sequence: TGTGCCAGCAGCGCAAGGGTCTTTTCCTACAATGAGCAGTTCTTC.

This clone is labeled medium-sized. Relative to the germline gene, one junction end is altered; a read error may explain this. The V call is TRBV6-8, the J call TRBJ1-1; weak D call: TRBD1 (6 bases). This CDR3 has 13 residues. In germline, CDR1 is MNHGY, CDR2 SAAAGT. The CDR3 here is CAISLRGNTEAFF. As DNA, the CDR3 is TGTGCCATCAGTCTCAGGGGAAACACTGAAGCTTTCTTT.

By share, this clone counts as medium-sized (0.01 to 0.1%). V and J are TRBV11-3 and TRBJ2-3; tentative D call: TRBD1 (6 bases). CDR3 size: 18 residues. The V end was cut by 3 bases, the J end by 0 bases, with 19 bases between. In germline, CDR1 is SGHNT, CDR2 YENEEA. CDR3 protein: CASSLVAAGAGSTDTQYF. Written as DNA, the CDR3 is TGTGCCAGCAGCTTGGTTGCCGCAGGGGCGGGTAGCACAGATACGCAGTATTTT.

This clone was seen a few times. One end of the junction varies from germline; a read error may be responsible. CDR3 sequence (DNA): TGTGCTAGCAGCGGGGAGGAAACCCCTGAGGCCAACGTCCTGACTTTC. This codes for CASSGEETPEANVLTF. V gene TRBV11-3 combines with J gene TRBJ2-6, with 7 bases matching TRBD2. CDR1 SGHNT and CDR2 YENEEA come from the germline V gene. CDR3 length equals 16 residues.

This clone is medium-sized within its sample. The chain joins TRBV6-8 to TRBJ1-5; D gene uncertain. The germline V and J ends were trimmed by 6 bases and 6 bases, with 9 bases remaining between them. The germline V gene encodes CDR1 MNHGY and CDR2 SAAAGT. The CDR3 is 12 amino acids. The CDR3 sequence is CASRSKGQPQHF. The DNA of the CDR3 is TGTGCCAGCAGGTCCAAGGGTCAGCCCCAGCATTTT.

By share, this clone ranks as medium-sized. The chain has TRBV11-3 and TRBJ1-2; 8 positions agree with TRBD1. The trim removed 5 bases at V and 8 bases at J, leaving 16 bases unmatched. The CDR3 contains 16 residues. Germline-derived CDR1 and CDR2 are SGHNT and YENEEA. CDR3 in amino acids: CASSQGTGGPLGGYTF. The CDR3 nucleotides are TGTGCCAGCAGCCAGGGGACAGGTGGACCGCTAGGAGGCTACACCTTC.

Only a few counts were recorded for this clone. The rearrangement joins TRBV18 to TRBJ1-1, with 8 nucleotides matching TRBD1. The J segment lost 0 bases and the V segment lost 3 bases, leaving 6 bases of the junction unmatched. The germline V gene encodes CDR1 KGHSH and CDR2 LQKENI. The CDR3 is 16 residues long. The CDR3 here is CASSPRTGQVNTEAFF. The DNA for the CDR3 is TGTGCCAGCTCACCCCGGACGGGACAGGTGAACACTGAAGCTTTCTTT. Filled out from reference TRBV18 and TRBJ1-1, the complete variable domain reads NAGVMQNPRHLVRRRGQEARLRCSPMKGHSHVYWYRQLPEEGLKFMVYLQKENIIDESGMPKERFSAEFPKEGPSILRIQQVVRGDSAAYFCASSPRTGQVNTEAFFGQGTRLTVV.

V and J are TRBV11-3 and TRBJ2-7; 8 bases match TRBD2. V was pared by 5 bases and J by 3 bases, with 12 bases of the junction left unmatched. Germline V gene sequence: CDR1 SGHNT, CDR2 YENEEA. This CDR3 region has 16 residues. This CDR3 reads CASSPSWGGGIYEQYF. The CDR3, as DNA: TGTGCCAGCAGCCCCTCGTGGGGCGGGGGGATCTACGAGCAGTACTTC. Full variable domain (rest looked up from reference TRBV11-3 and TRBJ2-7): EAGVVQSPRYKIIEKKQPVAFWCNPISGHNTLYWYLQNLGQGPELLIRYENEEAVDDSQLPKDRFSAERLKGVDSTLKIQPAELGDSAVYLCASSPSWGGGIYEQYFGPGTRLTVT.

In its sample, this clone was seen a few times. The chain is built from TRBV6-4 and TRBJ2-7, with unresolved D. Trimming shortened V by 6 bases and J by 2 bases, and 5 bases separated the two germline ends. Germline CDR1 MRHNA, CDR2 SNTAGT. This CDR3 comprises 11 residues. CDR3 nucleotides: TGTGCCAGCAGGACTGCCTACGAGCAGTACTTC. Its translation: CASRTAYEQYF.

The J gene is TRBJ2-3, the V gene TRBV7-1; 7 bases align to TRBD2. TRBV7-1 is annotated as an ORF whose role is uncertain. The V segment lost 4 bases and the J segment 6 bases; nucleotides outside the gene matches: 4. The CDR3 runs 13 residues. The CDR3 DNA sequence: TGTGCCAGCAGCTTTAAGACTAGCGATACGCAGTATTTT. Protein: CASSFKTSDTQYF.

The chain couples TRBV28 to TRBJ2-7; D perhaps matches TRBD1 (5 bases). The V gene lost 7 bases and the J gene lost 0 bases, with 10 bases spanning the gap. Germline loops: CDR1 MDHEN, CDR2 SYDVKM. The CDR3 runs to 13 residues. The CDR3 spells CASMIDSSYEQYF. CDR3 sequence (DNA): TGTGCCAGCATGATCGACAGCTCCTACGAGCAGTACTTC.

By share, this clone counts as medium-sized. The CDR3 region is CASRGTTGYQETQYF. As DNA, the CDR3 is TGTGCCAGCAGGGGGACCACAGGGTACCAAGAGACCCAGTACTTC. V usage is TRBV6-8 and J usage is TRBJ2-5, with D perhaps TRBD1 (6 bases). Trimming took 6 bases from V and 0 from J, leaving 14 bases between them. The CDR3 sequence is 15 residues long. Germline lookup yields CDR1 MNHGY and CDR2 SAAAGT.

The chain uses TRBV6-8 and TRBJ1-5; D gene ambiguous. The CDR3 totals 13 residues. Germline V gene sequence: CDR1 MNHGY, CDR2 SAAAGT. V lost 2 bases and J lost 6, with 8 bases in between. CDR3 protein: CASSYGSLQPQHF. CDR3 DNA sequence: TGTGCCAGCAGTTACGGTTCACTTCAGCCCCAGCATTTT.

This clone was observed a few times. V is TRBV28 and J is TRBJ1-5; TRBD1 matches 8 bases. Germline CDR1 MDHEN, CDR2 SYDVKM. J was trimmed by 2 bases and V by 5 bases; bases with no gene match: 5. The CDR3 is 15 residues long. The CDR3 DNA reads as TGTGCCAGCAGTCAGACAGGGGTTGGCAATCAGCCCCAGCATTTT. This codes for CASSQTGVGNQPQHF.

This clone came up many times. The CDR3 spells CASSFIGGNEQYF. In nucleotides, the CDR3 is TGCGCCAGCAGCTTCATCGGGGGGAACGAGCAGTACTTC. The J gene is TRBJ2-7, the V gene TRBV23-1; TRBD2 matches 7 bases. TRBV23-1 belongs to the ORF category, with a function that is uncertain. With 6 bases clipped from V and 5 bases from J, the junction kept 7 bases outside the gene matches. This CDR3 has 13 residues.

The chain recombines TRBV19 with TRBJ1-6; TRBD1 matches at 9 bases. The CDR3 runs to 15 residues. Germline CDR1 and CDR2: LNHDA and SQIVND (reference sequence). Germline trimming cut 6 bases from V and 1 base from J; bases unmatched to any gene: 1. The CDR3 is CASRGQGSYNSPLHF. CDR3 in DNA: TGTGCCAGTAGAGGACAGGGGTCCTATAATTCACCCCTCCACTTT.